Below are 20 T cell receptor beta chains sequenced from a single sample in a study. Assay used: immunoSEQ multiplex PCR; TCRdb lists only in-frame clones, some missing. This sample has approximately 70,000 clones, with about 93% found just once. Sequencing was performed on PBMCs. These receptor sequences come from a man in his forties with rheumatoid arthritis.

The V gene is TRBV7-2, the J gene TRBJ1-6; D gene unclear. The CDR3 contains 17 residues. Germline CDR1 and CDR2: SGHTA and FQGNSA. V lost 1 base and J lost 3, with 13 bases in between. The CDR3 coding sequence is TGTGCCAGCAGCTTAGTACGGGGAGGGTTCTATAATTCACCCCTCCACTTT. Translating gives CASSLVRGGFYNSPLHF.

The rearrangement uses TRBV7-9 and TRBJ2-1; the match to TRBD1 covers 10 bases. The CDR3 is 16 amino acids. J gave up 9 bases and V 5 bases, and 13 bases lay outside the gene matches. CDR1 SEHNR and CDR2 FQNEAQ come from the germline V gene (reference sequence). Written as DNA, the CDR3 is TGTGCCAGCAGCCCACGGTCCCGGGACAGGGGCAGTGAGCAGTTCTTC. Translating it yields CASSPRSRDRGSEQFF.

The CDR3 here is CASSPSPGDQRQYF. CDR3 DNA sequence: TGTGCCAGCAGCCCCTCTCCAGGGGACCAGAGGCAGTATTTT. J is TRBJ2-3 and V is TRBV3-1 (or the pseudogene TRBV3-2); TRBD1 might be the D (6 bases). V was cut by 4 bases and J by 11 bases, with 19 bases left in between. The CDR3 has 14 residues. Germline V gives CDR1 LGHDT, CDR2 YNNKEL (reference sequence).

This clone was seen once. The J gene is TRBJ1-5, the V gene TRBV6-5; tentative D call: TRBD1 (6 bases). CDR1 and CDR2 (germline): MNHEY, SVGAGI. The length of the CDR3 is 14 residues. V dropped 5 bases and J dropped 4 bases, with 12 bases sitting between them. The CDR3 loop reads CASSPRGRNQPQHF. The CDR3 region has the DNA TGTGCCAGCAGTCCCAGGGGCCGAAATCAGCCCCAGCATTTT.

This chain connects TRBV28 to TRBJ2-3; D not resolved. Deletions cut 6 bases from V and 8 bases from J, with 15 bases between. In germline, CDR1 is MDHEN, CDR2 SYDVKM. CDR3 length: 13 amino acids. CDR3 nucleotide sequence: TGTGCCAGCAGCCTAGAGCTTCAGCTTACGCAGTATTTT. Translating gives CASSLELQLTQYF.

V gene TRBV19 combines with J gene TRBJ2-6; no clear D. V was clipped by 5 bases and J by 0 bases, with 5 bases between them. The CDR3 covers 14 residues. Germline CDR1 and CDR2: LNHDA and SQIVND (reference sequence). The CDR3 loop is CASSAVSGANVLTF. The CDR3 bases are TGTGCCAGTAGTGCAGTCTCTGGGGCCAACGTCCTGACTTTC.

This chain uses TRBV24-1 with TRBJ1-2; possibly TRBD1 for D (5 bases). CDR1 KGHDR and CDR2 SFDVKD come from the germline V gene. With 9 bases removed from V and 2 bases from J, the gap between germline ends came to 21 bases. The CDR3 spans 16 residues. The CDR3 loop is CATLGPGTFFNYGYTF. CDR3 bases: TGTGCCACCCTAGGGCCAGGGACCTTTTTCAACTATGGCTACACCTTC.

V and J are TRBV7-9 and TRBJ1-5; 7 nucleotides match TRBD1. With 5 bases clipped from V and 1 base from J, the junction kept 5 bases outside the gene matches. CDR1 is SEHNR and CDR2 is FQNEAQ in the germline V gene (reference sequence). The CDR3 has 15 residues. The CDR3 nucleotides are TGTGCCAGCAGCCCTCCGGGACAGAGCAATCAGCCCCAGCATTTT. It translates to CASSPPGQSNQPQHF.

The chain couples TRBV5-8 to TRBJ2-5; D possibly matches TRBD1 or TRBD2 (5 bases each). The CDR3 covers 14 residues. The ends were cut back, 5 bases at V and 5 bases at J, with 16 bases in the middle. Germline V gene lookup returns CDR1 SGHTS and CDR2 YDEGEE. The CDR3 nucleotides are TGTGCCAGCAGTTGGTCCGGGACGCGGGAGACCCAGTACTTC. This codes for CASSWSGTRETQYF. Together with reference TRBV5-8 and TRBJ2-5, the CDR3 gives the full variable domain: EAGVTQSPTHLIKTRGQQATLRCSPISGHTSVYWYQQALGLGLQFLLWYDEGEERNRGNFPPRFSGRQFPNYSSELNVNALELEDSALYLCASSWSGTRETQYFGPGTRLLVL.

The V and J genes are TRBV30 and TRBJ1-1, with D tentatively TRBD1 (6 bases). The V gene's germline CDR1 is GTSNPN and CDR2 SVGIG (reference sequence). The CDR3 is made up of 16 amino acids. V lost 0 bases, J lost 2 bases, and 16 bases lay in between. This chain's CDR3 is CAWSVGPGTPNTEAFF. DNA for the CDR3: TGTGCCTGGAGTGTAGGCCCGGGGACACCAAACACTGAAGCTTTCTTT.

The V and J genes are TRBV18 and TRBJ1-2; the match to TRBD1 covers 7 bases. The germline V gene has CDR1 KGHSH and CDR2 LQKENI. The junction had 7 bases not matched to a gene; V was cut back by 2 bases and J by 7 bases. The CDR3 runs to 14 residues. CDR3 protein: CASSPTGVAFGYTF. The CDR3 DNA sequence: TGTGCCAGCTCACCAACAGGGGTGGCTTTTGGCTACACCTTC.

This clone has just one count. V and J are TRBV28 and TRBJ2-7, with 10 positions matching TRBD2. V was pared by 3 bases and J by 3 bases, with 8 bases of the junction left unmatched. The CDR3 length is 16 residues. Germline V gives CDR1 MDHEN, CDR2 SYDVKM. The CDR3 bases are TGTGCCAGCAGTTTGCGGAGGACTAGCGGCTTCTACGAGCAGTACTTC. It specifies CASSLRRTSGFYEQYF.

The chain uses TRBV18 and TRBJ2-2; a possible D gene is TRBD2 (6 bases). V lost 0 bases and J 1 base, leaving 9 bases between the germline ends. The germline V gene has CDR1 KGHSH and CDR2 LQKENI. The CDR3 length is 16 residues. The CDR3 nucleotides are TGTGCCAGCTCACCACCGTACGGGGGGAACACCGGGGAGCTGTTTTTT. Its protein product is CASSPPYGGNTGELFF.

This chain links TRBV19 with TRBJ2-7, with D unclear. Per germline, CDR1 LNHDA and CDR2 SQIVND (reference sequence). This CDR3 is built from 12 residues. V lost 5 bases and J 6 bases, leaving 11 bases between the germline ends. CDR3 sequence: CASSQGPLEQYF. CDR3 DNA sequence: TGTGCCAGTAGTCAAGGTCCCCTCGAGCAGTACTTC.

The chain joins TRBV9 to TRBJ2-7; maybe TRBD2 (6 bases). CDR3 size: 13 residues. From germline, CDR1 is SGDLS and CDR2 YYNGEE. The V end lost 3 bases, the J end lost 0 bases, and 7 bases lay between the germline ends. The CDR3 DNA sequence: TGTGCCAGCAGCGGGGGGGTCTCCTACGAGCAGTACTTC. The encoded protein is CASSGGVSYEQYF.

V and J are TRBV6-5 and TRBJ2-1; possible D gene TRBD2, 5 bases. Germline V gives CDR1 MNHEY, CDR2 SVGAGI. Trimming took off 4 bases at V and 6 bases at J, with 13 bases between the two ends. This CDR3 is 14 amino acids long. Here the CDR3 reads CASSFRGFGNEQFF. In DNA form, the CDR3 reads TGTGCCAGCAGTTTCCGAGGGTTTGGCAATGAGCAGTTCTTC.

This chain joins TRBV18 and TRBJ1-4; TRBD1 matches 9 bases. Germline V gene data show CDR1 as KGHSH and CDR2 as LQKENI. The V and J ends lost 4 bases and 5 bases, in that order; junction bases with no gene match: 14. The CDR3 covers 18 residues. The CDR3 here is CASSQPRRQGVLNEKLFF. DNA of the CDR3: TGTGCCAGCTCACAGCCACGACGACAGGGGGTTTTAAATGAAAAACTGTTTTTT.

This clone was found once. The rearrangement links TRBV24-1 to TRBJ2-5; D may be TRBD1 (5 bases). The germline V gene has CDR1 KGHDR and CDR2 SFDVKD. The CDR3 spans 13 residues. Deletions cut 3 bases from V and 5 bases from J, with 9 bases between. This chain's CDR3 is CATSDGPGETQYF. For the CDR3, the DNA is TGTGCCACCAGTGATGGCCCAGGGGAGACCCAGTACTTC.

This chain joins TRBV5-1 and TRBJ2-3; D is tentatively TRBD1 or TRBD2 (5 bases each). Per germline, CDR1 SGHRS and CDR2 YFSETQ. V was trimmed by 4 bases and J by 0 bases, leaving 15 bases between them. The CDR3 contains 16 residues. The CDR3 DNA reads TGCGCCAGCAGCCCTCCGGACGGGACGAGCACAGATACGCAGTATTTT. It encodes CASSPPDGTSTDTQYF.

J is TRBJ2-5 and V is TRBV28; the match to TRBD1 covers 7 bases. Germline V gene lookup returns CDR1 MDHEN and CDR2 SYDVKM. The CDR3 has 17 amino acids. V dropped 1 base and J dropped 5; count of bases not matched to a gene: 13. In DNA form, the CDR3 reads TGTGCCAGCAGTTTATTCCCGAGGAGCAGGGGGAGTGAGACCCAGTACTTC. Its protein product is CASSLFPRSRGSETQYF.